This section outlines one TCR beta chain sequence together with its context. The sample is drawn from a study of shared clonotypes between healthy human individuals. With 3 bases removed from V and 7 bases from J, the gap between germline ends came to 17 bases. CDR3 size: 14 residues. The germline V gene has CDR1 GTSNPN and CDR2 SVGIG (reference sequence). CD4+ cell separation produced CD45RA+ naive and CD45RA-negative memory subsets. Genomic DNA of every subset was divided equally among multiple immunoSEQ plates. Libraries were prepared by immunoSEQ multiplex PCR; TCRdb keeps only in-frame clonotypes and omits some of them. The sample has around 2.3 million clones; nearly 97% are singletons.

The receptor was derived from a man younger than 35 in good health. V usage is TRBV30 and J usage is TRBJ2-3; perhaps D is TRBD1 or TRBD2 (6 bases each). Source material: naive CD4+ T cells sorted from blood. Subset reported: CD45RA+ positively selected. CDR3 region: CAWRYTGAINTQYF. CDR3 in DNA: TGTGCCTGGAGATATACGGGGGCCATAAATACGCAGTATTTT.